These 28 T cell receptor beta chains originate from one sample sequenced in a study of T cell responses to AZD1222 COVID-19 vaccine. TCRdb's copy holds only in-frame clones and misses some; the assay was immunoSEQ multiplex PCR. The table shows around 120,000 clones, with 92% occurring only once. This specimen consisted of peripheral blood, obtained 28 days after the second AZD1222 dose. The receptor source for this set is an adult who received the AZD1222 COVID-19 vaccine.

J is TRBJ2-7 and V is TRBV7-2; 9 bases align to TRBD1. The V segment lost 5 bases and the J segment 3 bases; nucleotides outside the gene matches: 8. CDR1 is SGHTA, CDR2 FQGNSA, per germline. The CDR3 is 15 amino acids. CDR3 nucleotides: TGTGCCAGCAGCCGCACCGGGACAGGGTACTACGAGCAGTACTTC. This sequence encodes CASSRTGTGYYEQYF.

The chain has TRBV28 and TRBJ1-1, with unresolved D. Germline CDR1 MDHEN, CDR2 SYDVKM. The CDR3 is 14 amino acids. V lost 4 bases and J 4 bases, leaving 13 bases between the germline ends. CDR3 in DNA: TGTGCCAGCAGTTCGCGAGGGTCAGGCACTGAAGCTTTCTTT. Translated, it gives CASSSRGSGTEAFF.

CDR3 loop: CASSRTASEDTQYF. The DNA of the CDR3 is TGCGCCAGCAGCAGGACAGCATCAGAGGATACGCAGTATTTT. J is TRBJ2-3 and V is TRBV5-1, with D perhaps TRBD1 (6 bases). Trimming stripped 4 bases from V and 6 bases from J, with 15 bases between. The CDR3 totals 14 residues. CDR1 and CDR2 (germline): SGHRS, YFSETQ.

In regard to this clone: Other DNA sequences in this specimen translate into the identical CDR3. The V call is TRBV6-1, the J call TRBJ2-5; TRBD2 is a possible D gene (6 bases). V was shortened by 1 base and J by 4 bases, with 10 bases between the two germline ends. This CDR3 region has 14 residues. Germline CDR1 and CDR2: MNHNS and SASEGT. The CDR3 DNA is TGTGCCAGCAGTGAAGGCCAGGGAGGAGAGACCCAGTACTTC. As protein: CASSEGQGGETQYF.

This rearrangement joins TRBV7-2 to TRBJ2-1, with a tentative D call TRBD1 (5 bases). Germline assignment: CDR1 SGHTA and CDR2 FQGNSA. This CDR3 region has 15 residues. Trimming left V 2 bases short and J 7 bases short, with 15 bases between. This CDR3 is CASSLQPQGRNEQFF. CDR3 DNA: TGTGCCAGCAGCTTACAGCCCCAGGGTCGAAATGAGCAGTTCTTC.

The chain uses TRBV24-1 and TRBJ1-5; 7 bases are shared with TRBD1. Germline V gene lookup returns CDR1 KGHDR and CDR2 SFDVKD. Trimming at V came to 4 bases and at J to 5 bases, leaving 16 bases not matched to a gene. CDR3 length: 18 amino acids. The CDR3: CATSDPSWRQGVDQPQHF. The CDR3 coding sequence is TGTGCCACCAGTGACCCTTCCTGGCGACAGGGCGTTGATCAGCCCCAGCATTTT.

The DNA of the CDR3 is TGTGCCAGCAGTTACTCGACACTCGGGGGTTTAAACCCTGGGGCCAACGTCCTGACTTTC. As protein: CASSYSTLGGLNPGANVLTF. The chain has TRBV6-2 or TRBV6-3 and TRBJ2-6; weak D call: TRBD2 (6 bases). Germline V gives CDR1 MNHEY, CDR2 SVGEGT. The V and J ends lost 0 bases and 2 bases respectively, with 20 bases between them. CDR3 length: 20 residues.

J is TRBJ1-1 and V is TRBV5-4; TRBD1 matches at 7 bases. With V trimmed by 6 bases and J by 0 bases, 11 bases remained unmatched. This CDR3 contains 16 residues. Germline V lookup: CDR1 SGHNT, CDR2 YYREEE (reference sequence). CDR3 sequence: CASTDTATGMNTEAFF. Here the CDR3 DNA reads TGTGCCAGCACCGACACGGCGACAGGGATGAACACTGAAGCTTTCTTT. The whole variable domain, filled in from reference TRBV5-4 and TRBJ1-1, reads ETGVTQSPTHLIKTRGQQVTLRCSSQSGHNTVSWYQQALGQGPQFIFQYYREEENGRGNFPPRFSGLQFPNYSSELNVNALELDDSALYLCASTDTATGMNTEAFFGQGTRLTVV.

This chain connects TRBV15 to TRBJ1-6, with a weak D call TRBD1 (6 bases). Germline V gives CDR1 LNHNV, CDR2 YYDKDF (reference sequence). V was shortened by 1 base and J by 7 bases, with 14 bases between the two germline ends. The CDR3 is 16 amino acids. DNA of the CDR3: TGTGCCACCAGCAGAGGGCGACAGGAGACCAATTCACCCCTCCACTTT. Encoded protein: CATSRGRQETNSPLHF.

The rearrangement joins TRBV5-6 to TRBJ2-5, with D unclear. CDR1 SGHDT and CDR2 YYEEEE come from the germline V gene. The CDR3 covers 13 residues. V lost 0 bases, J lost 5 bases, and 8 bases lay in between. DNA for the CDR3: TGTGCCAGCAGCTTGGCAGGCCGGGAGACCCAGTACTTC. This sequence encodes CASSLAGRETQYF.

V is TRBV5-6 and J is TRBJ2-5; a possible D gene is TRBD1 (5 bases). Germline values: CDR1 SGHDT, CDR2 YYEEEE. V shed 2 bases and J shed 1 base, with 9 bases lying between them. The CDR3 has 14 amino acids. In DNA form, the CDR3 reads TGTGCCAGCAGCTTCAGGGATGTCCAAGAGACCCAGTACTTC. Its translation is CASSFRDVQETQYF.

V usage is TRBV9 and J usage is TRBJ2-7; D is unresolved. CDR3 length: 14 residues. Germline assignment: CDR1 SGDLS and CDR2 YYNGEE. With 3 bases removed from V and 1 base from J, the gap between germline ends came to 11 bases. DNA for the CDR3: TGTGCCAGCAGCGAAGGCGGCTATTCCTACGAGCAGTACTTC. Translated, it gives CASSEGGYSYEQYF.

The chain combines TRBV7-9 with TRBJ2-1, with D hard to call. The CDR3 is made up of 12 amino acids. CDR1 is SEHNR, CDR2 FQNEAQ, per germline (reference sequence). V was pared by 2 bases and J by 6 bases, with 5 bases between. DNA for the CDR3: TGTGCCAGCAGCTTAATCCCCAATGAGCAGTTCTTC. Protein product: CASSLIPNEQFF. The full variable domain, completed using reference TRBV7-9 and TRBJ2-1, is DTGVSQNPRHKITKRGQNVTFRCDPISEHNRLYWYRQTLGQGPEFLTYFQNEAQLEKSRLLSDRFSAERPKGSFSTLEIQRTEQGDSAMYLCASSLIPNEQFFGPGTRLTVL.

The chain carries TRBV2 and TRBJ1-2; 7 bases line up with TRBD1. The germline V gene has CDR1 SNHLY and CDR2 FYNNEI. Trimming at V came to 6 bases and at J to 0 bases, leaving 10 bases not matched to a gene. The CDR3 consists of 16 residues. The CDR3 sequence: CASRRGTAITNYGYTF. For the CDR3, the DNA is TGTGCCAGCAGGAGGGGGACAGCGATTACTAACTATGGCTACACCTTC.

V gene TRBV5-1 combines with J gene TRBJ1-5; D uncertain. CDR1 and CDR2 (germline): SGHRS, YFSETQ. V shed 0 bases and J shed 2 bases, with 6 bases lying between them. The CDR3 is 14 residues long. CDR3 region: CASSLVGGNQPQHF. The CDR3 DNA reads as TGCGCCAGCAGCTTGGTCGGGGGCAATCAGCCCCAGCATTTT.

This clone was seen a single time. The chain employs TRBV27 and TRBJ2-7, with TRBD1 identical over 8 bases. This CDR3 contains 14 residues. With V trimmed by 3 bases and J by 2 bases, 3 bases remained unmatched. Germline loops: CDR1 MNHEY, CDR2 SMNVEV (reference sequence). The CDR3 region is CASSLAGGTYEQYF. The CDR3 DNA is TGTGCCAGCAGTTTGGCAGGGGGCACCTACGAGCAGTACTTC.

The J gene is TRBJ2-5, the V gene TRBV11-2; possibly TRBD2 for D (6 bases). This CDR3 has 14 residues. Germline assignment: CDR1 SGHAT and CDR2 FQNNGV. V lost 5 bases and J 5 bases, leaving 15 bases between the germline ends. CDR3: CASSRPVGGETQYF. CDR3 DNA: TGTGCCAGCAGCCGACCGGTTGGGGGGGAGACCCAGTACTTC. The variable domain in full, with the rest retrieved from reference TRBV11-2 and TRBJ2-5, is EAGVAQSPRYKIIEKRQSVAFWCNPISGHATLYWYQQILGQGPKLLIQFQNNGVVDDSQLPKDRFSAERLKGVDSTLKIQPAKLEDSAVYLCASSRPVGGETQYFGPGTRLLVL.

This clone was observed once. The chain couples TRBV10-2 to TRBJ1-2, with a tentative D call TRBD1 (5 bases). The CDR3 extends over 14 amino acids. Trimming left V 4 bases short and J 4 bases short, with 13 bases between. The germline CDR1 and CDR2 sequences are WSHSY and SAAADI. CDR3 protein: CASSAPGVGYGYTF. As DNA, the CDR3 is TGCGCCAGCAGTGCGCCGGGGGTTGGCTATGGCTACACCTTC.

This rearrangement joins TRBV6-5 to TRBJ2-1; TRBD1 aligns across 8 bases. The CDR3 runs 14 residues. Trimming cost V 6 bases and J 5 bases; bases outside gene matches: 6. Germline V CDR1 and CDR2: MNHEY, SVGAGI. The CDR3 spells CASRTGTGNNEQFF. CDR3 sequence (DNA): TGTGCCAGCAGAACCGGGACAGGAAACAATGAGCAGTTCTTC.

This clone has a single count. The chain combines TRBV3-1 (or the pseudogene TRBV3-2) with TRBJ2-1; D remains unclear. Trimming removed 0 bases from V and 1 base from J, with 7 bases in between. Germline CDR1 and CDR2: LGHDT and YNNKEL (reference sequence). The CDR3 has 15 amino acids. The CDR3 is CASSQDLGSYNEQFF. The CDR3 DNA sequence: TGTGCCAGCAGCCAAGATCTGGGGTCCTACAATGAGCAGTTCTTC.

V usage is TRBV27 and J usage is TRBJ2-2, with D uncertain. This CDR3 contains 15 residues. V dropped 2 bases and J dropped 1 base, with 8 bases sitting between them. Looked up from germline, CDR1 is MNHEY and CDR2 is SMNVEV (reference sequence). CDR3 DNA sequence: TGTGCCAGCAGTTTACGGGCCTGGAACACCGGGGAGCTGTTTTTT. The encoded protein is CASSLRAWNTGELFF.

The J gene is TRBJ2-7, the V gene TRBV7-2; D possibly corresponds to TRBD2 (6 bases). CDR1 and CDR2 from the germline V gene are SGHTA and FQGNSA. The CDR3 is made up of 16 amino acids. The ends were cut back, 1 base at V and 0 bases at J, with 13 bases in the middle. The CDR3 is CASSLGLTGLSYEQYF. CDR3 in DNA: TGTGCCAGCAGCTTAGGGTTGACGGGACTCTCCTACGAGCAGTACTTC.

The chain is built from TRBV28 and TRBJ1-4; D perhaps matches TRBD1 (5 bases). This CDR3 comprises 11 residues. V lost 3 bases, J lost 11 bases, and 7 bases lay in between. Germline loops: CDR1 MDHEN, CDR2 SYDVKM. The CDR3 DNA follows: TGTGCCAGCAGTTTTGGGGGTAAACTGTTTTTT. This codes for CASSFGGKLFF.

The chain combines TRBV28 with TRBJ2-1; D may be TRBD1 (6 bases). V shed 1 base and J shed 0 bases, with 10 bases lying between them. CDR3 length: 16 residues. CDR1 and CDR2 from the germline V gene are MDHEN and SYDVKM. DNA of the CDR3: TGTGCCAGCAGTTTATTAACAGGGCGCTCCTACAATGAGCAGTTCTTC. Translated, it gives CASSLLTGRSYNEQFF.

This chain links TRBV28 with TRBJ2-7; D gene ambiguous. Germline CDR1 and CDR2: MDHEN and SYDVKM. The CDR3 loop spans 12 amino acids. The ends were cut back, 6 bases at V and 5 bases at J, with 11 bases in the middle. This chain's CDR3 is CASSDPGHEQYF. The CDR3 DNA reads TGTGCCAGCAGCGATCCTGGCCACGAGCAGTACTTC.

Only one count was recorded for this clone. For the CDR3, the DNA is TGTGCCATCAGGGTAACCGAAGCTAACTATGGCTACACCTTC. Amino acid sequence: CAIRVTEANYGYTF. The rearrangement links TRBV10-3 to TRBJ1-2; no firm D call. Germline lookup yields CDR1 ENHRY and CDR2 SYGVKD. V lost 6 bases and J 0 bases, leaving 11 bases between the germline ends. CDR3 length equals 14 residues.

Here the CDR3 DNA reads TGTGCCAGCAGTCCCCCCACTAGCGGGAGCTACGAGCAGTACTTC. It translates to CASSPPTSGSYEQYF. The rearrangement links TRBV6-9 to TRBJ2-7; 11 bases agree with TRBD2. J lost 3 bases, V lost 5 bases, and 6 bases had no gene match. There are 15 residues in the CDR3. Germline V lookup: CDR1 MNHGY, CDR2 SVAAGI.

CDR3 nucleotide sequence: TGTGCCAGTAGGCTACAGTTGAACACTGAAGCTTTCTTT. This codes for CASRLQLNTEAFF. The genes are TRBV19 and TRBJ1-1, with D uncertain. Germline lookup yields CDR1 LNHDA and CDR2 SQIVND (reference sequence). The V end lost 6 bases, the J end lost 0 bases, and 8 bases lay between the germline ends. The CDR3 runs 13 residues.